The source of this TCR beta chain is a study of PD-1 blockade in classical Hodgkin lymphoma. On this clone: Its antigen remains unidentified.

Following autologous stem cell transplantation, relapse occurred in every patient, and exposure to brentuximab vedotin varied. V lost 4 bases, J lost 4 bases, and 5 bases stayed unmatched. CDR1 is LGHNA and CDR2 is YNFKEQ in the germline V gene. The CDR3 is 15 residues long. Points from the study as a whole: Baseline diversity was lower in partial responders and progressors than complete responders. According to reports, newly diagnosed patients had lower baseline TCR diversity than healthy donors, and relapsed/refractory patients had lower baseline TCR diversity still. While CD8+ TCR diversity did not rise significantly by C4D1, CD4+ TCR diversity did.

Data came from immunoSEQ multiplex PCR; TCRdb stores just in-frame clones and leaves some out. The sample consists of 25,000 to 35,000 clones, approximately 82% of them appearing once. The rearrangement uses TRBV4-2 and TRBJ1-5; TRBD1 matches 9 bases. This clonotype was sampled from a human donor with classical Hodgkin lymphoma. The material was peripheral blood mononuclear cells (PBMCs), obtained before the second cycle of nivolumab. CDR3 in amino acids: CASSPRDRDNQPQHF. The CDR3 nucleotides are TGTGCCAGCAGCCCCAGGGACAGGGATAATCAGCCCCAGCATTTT.